This passage covers 7 T cell receptor beta chains from one sample sequenced in a study of cytomegalovirus exposure and HLA in healthy donors (TCRdb year 2017). Library generation was performed with the immunoSEQ multiplex PCR assay. For the multiplex PCR, a mixture combining 60 forward primers for TCR Vbeta segments and 13 reverse primers for TCR Jbeta segments was used. TCRdb took this table from immuneACCESS and kept in-frame rearrangements with V and J called. Such tables lack part of the clones; where checked against another copy, unresolved V genes explain under half of the gap, and the rest is unexplained. The sample profile shows roughly 190,000 clones; around 84% of them were found once. 1.5% to 2% of the sample belongs to the ten largest clones. The sample comprised PBMCs. The receptors shown here come from a woman aged 18-29 years in good health and CMV-seronegative.

Turning to this clone: One junction end does not reproduce the germline sequence, and a read error may be involved. This chain joins TRBV2 and TRBJ2-7; 7 bases match TRBD1. Germline loops: CDR1 SNHLY, CDR2 FYNNEI. This CDR3 has 11 amino acids. CDR3 in amino acids: CASRGSYEQYF. CDR3 DNA sequence: TGTGCAAGCAGGGGGAGCTACGAGCAGTACTTC.

This clone has only a few counts. V is TRBV5-6 and J is TRBJ1-1; the match to TRBD1 covers 10 bases. This CDR3 contains 16 residues. With 4 bases clipped from V and 4 bases from J, the junction kept 10 bases outside the gene matches. Per germline, CDR1 SGHDT and CDR2 YYEEEE. CDR3 DNA: TGTGCCAGCAGCCCAGGGACAGGGGATCCTAGCACTGAAGCTTTCTTT. Amino acids: CASSPGTGDPSTEAFF.

The gene calls are TRBV11-2 and TRBJ1-5; maybe TRBD1 (5 bases). The germline CDR1 and CDR2 sequences are SGHAT and FQNNGV. The CDR3 runs to 16 residues. Between the trimmed V and J ends, which lost 5 bases and 1 base, there was a span of 15 bases. Written as DNA, the CDR3 is TGTGCCAGCAGCCCCGGGGGGGGATTGAGCAATCAGCCCCAGCATTTT. Translation gives CASSPGGGLSNQPQHF.

The chain uses TRBV19 and TRBJ1-5; D not certain. V lost 7 bases and J 6 bases, leaving 19 bases between the germline ends. The CDR3 runs 15 residues. In germline, CDR1 is LNHDA, CDR2 SQIVND (reference sequence). CDR3 region: CASTPGGRPSQPQHF. The CDR3 DNA follows: TGTGCCAGTACCCCCGGCGGTCGGCCTAGTCAGCCCCAGCATTTT.

J is TRBJ2-1 and V is TRBV7-6; 12 nucleotides align to TRBD2. The CDR3 is 16 amino acids. The junction had 5 bases not matched to a gene; V was cut back by 4 bases and J by 4 bases. Germline CDR1 is SGHVS and CDR2 is FNYEAQ. This CDR3 reads CASSSLAGGNYNEQFF. The CDR3 DNA follows: TGTGCCAGCAGCTCCCTAGCGGGAGGGAATTACAATGAGCAGTTCTTC.

The rearrangement links TRBV5-1 to TRBJ1-4; D unresolved. CDR1 is SGHRS and CDR2 is YFSETQ in the germline V gene. The CDR3 contains 13 residues. V was trimmed by 4 bases and J by 7 bases, leaving 11 bases between them. The CDR3 reads CASSPEATEKLFF. The DNA for the CDR3 is TGCGCCAGCAGCCCTGAAGCGACTGAAAAACTGTTTTTT.

CDR3 bases: TGTGCCAGCAGCCTCAACACGGCGGGGGGGGGAAACACCATATATTTT. Translated: CASSLNTAGGGNTIYF. This chain connects TRBV9 to TRBJ1-3; TRBD1 might be the D (5 bases). Trimming shortened V by 4 bases and J by 4 bases, and 18 bases separated the two germline ends. The CDR3 is 16 amino acids. CDR1 SGDLS and CDR2 YYNGEE come from the germline V gene.